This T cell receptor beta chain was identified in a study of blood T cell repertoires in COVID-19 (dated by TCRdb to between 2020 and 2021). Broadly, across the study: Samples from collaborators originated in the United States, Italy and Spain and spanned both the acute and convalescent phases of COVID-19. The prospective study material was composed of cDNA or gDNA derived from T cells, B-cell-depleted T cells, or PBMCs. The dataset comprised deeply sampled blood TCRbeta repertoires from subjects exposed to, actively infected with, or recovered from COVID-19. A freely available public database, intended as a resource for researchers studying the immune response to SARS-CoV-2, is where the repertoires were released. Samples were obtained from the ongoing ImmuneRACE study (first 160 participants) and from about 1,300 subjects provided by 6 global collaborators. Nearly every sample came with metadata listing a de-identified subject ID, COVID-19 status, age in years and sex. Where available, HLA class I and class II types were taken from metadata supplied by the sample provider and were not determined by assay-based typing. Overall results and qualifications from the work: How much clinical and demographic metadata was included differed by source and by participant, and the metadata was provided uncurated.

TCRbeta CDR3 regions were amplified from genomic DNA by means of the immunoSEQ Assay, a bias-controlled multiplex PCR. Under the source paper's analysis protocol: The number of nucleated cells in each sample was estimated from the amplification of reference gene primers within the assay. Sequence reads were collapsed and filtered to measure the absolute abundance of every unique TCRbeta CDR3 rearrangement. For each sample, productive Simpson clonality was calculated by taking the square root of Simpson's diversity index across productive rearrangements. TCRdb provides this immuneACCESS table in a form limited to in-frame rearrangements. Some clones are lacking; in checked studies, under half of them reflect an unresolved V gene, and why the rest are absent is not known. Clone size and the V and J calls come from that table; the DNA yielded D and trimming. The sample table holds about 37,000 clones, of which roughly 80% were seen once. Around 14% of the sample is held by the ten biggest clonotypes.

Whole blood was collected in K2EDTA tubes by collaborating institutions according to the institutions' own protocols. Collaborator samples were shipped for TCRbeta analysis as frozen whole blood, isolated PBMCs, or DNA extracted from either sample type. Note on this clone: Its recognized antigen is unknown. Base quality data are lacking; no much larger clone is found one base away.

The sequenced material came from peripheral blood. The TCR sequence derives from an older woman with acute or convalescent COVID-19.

The CDR3 protein: CASSLGGGYGTIYF. The DNA is TGTGCCAGCAGCTTAGGAGGGGGTTATGGCACCATATATTTT. The chain joins TRBV11-2 to TRBJ1-3; tentative D gene TRBD1, with 6 bases matching. As encoded in the germline V gene, CDR1 is SGHAT while CDR2 is FQNNGV. The CDR3 contains 14 residues, cysteine and phenylalanine counted. CDR3 DNA is the only sequence kept; it has 42 bases, read in frame from the first base. V was cut back by 1 base and J by 9 bases, leaving a gap of 13 bases between them.